What follows are 13 T cell receptor beta chains derived from one specimen sequenced in a study of T cell responses to AZD1222 COVID-19 vaccine. Here immunoSEQ multiplex PCR was the method, and the copy in TCRdb shows in-frame clones only, minus some. Seen here are under 200,000 clones, approximately 93% observed once, and the top ten hold about 3.9%. The material sequenced was peripheral blood, taken on day 0 of AZD1222 vaccination. The receptor source for this set is an adult in good health.

This clone was seen just once. This chain uses TRBV27 with TRBJ1-2, with 7 bases identical to TRBD1. CDR1 is MNHEY and CDR2 is SMNVEV in the germline V gene (reference sequence). Trimming removed 2 bases from V and 7 bases from J; junction bases left unmatched: 10. CDR3 length: 15 residues. CDR3 sequence (DNA): TGTGCCAGCAGTTTAATAGGCGGTCAGGGGGGTGGCTACACCTTC. This gives the protein CASSLIGGQGGGYTF.

This clone was observed a few times. The chain has TRBV2 and TRBJ2-7; 8 bases line up with TRBD1. J gave up 3 bases and V 7 bases, and 5 bases lay outside the gene matches. Germline V gene data show CDR1 as SNHLY and CDR2 as FYNNEI. This CDR3 contains 13 residues. The CDR3 DNA follows: TGTGCCAGCACAAGGACAGGGTACTACGAGCAGTACTTC. It translates to CASTRTGYYEQYF.

This clone came up a few times. V and J are TRBV19 and TRBJ1-4, with TRBD1 identical over 12 bases. Germline CDR1 and CDR2: LNHDA and SQIVND (reference sequence). Unmatched junction bases numbered 10, after V lost 4 bases and J lost 7 bases. The CDR3 is 17 residues long. DNA for the CDR3: TGTGCCAGTAGTACCCGGGACAGGGGGCGGATAGGTGAAAAACTGTTTTTT. Protein product: CASSTRDRGRIGEKLFF. The whole variable domain, remainder taken from reference TRBV19 and TRBJ1-4, is DGGITQSPKYLFRKEGQNVTLSCEQNLNHDAMYWYRQDPGQGLRLIYYSQIVNDFQKGDIAEGYSVSREKKESFPLTVTSAQKNPTAFYLCASSTRDRGRIGEKLFFGSGTQLSVL.

The chain recombines TRBV5-1 with TRBJ2-1, with 13 bases fitting TRBD2. CDR1 and CDR2 from the germline V gene are SGHRS and YFSETQ. This CDR3 is built from 16 residues. The V gene end was trimmed by 3 bases and the J gene end by 2 bases; junction bases not matched to a gene: 2. CDR3 DNA sequence: TGCGCCAGCAGCTGGACTAGCGGGGGACCCTACAATGAGCAGTTCTTC. Amino acid sequence: CASSWTSGGPYNEQFF.

The chain combines TRBV5-1 with TRBJ2-7; the D gene is possibly TRBD2 (5 bases). Germline CDR1 reads SGHRS; CDR2 reads YFSETQ. The CDR3 runs 15 residues. With 4 bases removed from V and 6 bases from J, the gap between germline ends came to 20 bases. The CDR3 region is CASSLQLASVSEQYF. CDR3 coding DNA: TGCGCCAGCAGCCTCCAGCTAGCTAGTGTCAGCGAGCAGTACTTC.

V usage is TRBV2 and J usage is TRBJ1-6, with D unresolved. This CDR3 region has 15 residues. V lost 7 bases to trimming and J lost 7 bases, with 17 bases between them. In germline, CDR1 is SNHLY, CDR2 FYNNEI. CDR3 amino acids: CASTKEGLGNSPLHF. The CDR3 nucleotides read TGTGCCAGCACCAAGGAGGGATTAGGGAATTCACCCCTCCACTTT.

The chain has TRBV27 and TRBJ1-3; no clear D. This CDR3 is 15 amino acids long. Trimming pared 4 bases from V and 4 bases from J, leaving 14 bases between. CDR1 is MNHEY, CDR2 SMNVEV, per germline (reference sequence). The CDR3 spells CASSSLTGWGNTIYF. As DNA, the CDR3 is TGTGCCAGCAGTTCCCTTACTGGTTGGGGAAACACCATATATTTT.

This chain links TRBV11-2 with TRBJ2-2; tentatively, D is TRBD2 (5 bases). Germline CDR1 is SGHAT and CDR2 is FQNNGV. CDR3 length: 14 amino acids. Trimming removed 4 bases at V and 10 bases at J, with 16 bases between. CDR3 sequence: CASSSLLGGQELFF. CDR3 nucleotides: TGTGCCAGCAGCTCCCTTCTAGGCGGGCAGGAGCTGTTTTTT.

The chain is built from TRBV11-2 and TRBJ2-5; 8 bases fit TRBD1. Germline V gene lookup returns CDR1 SGHAT and CDR2 FQNNGV. V lost 4 bases to trimming and J lost 5 bases; unmatched junction nucleotides: 15. This CDR3 comprises 17 residues. The CDR3 nucleotides read TGTGCCAGCAGCTCAAAATACGCGCGACAGGGGACGGAGACCCAGTACTTC. Protein: CASSSKYARQGTETQYF.

The V and J genes are TRBV3-1 (or the pseudogene TRBV3-2) and TRBJ1-2; no definite D call. Looked up from germline, CDR1 is LGHDT and CDR2 is YNNKEL (reference sequence). The V and J ends lost 4 bases and 4 bases respectively, with 13 bases between them. This CDR3 has 14 amino acids. The CDR3 DNA sequence: TGTGCCAGCAGCCCCTGGGAAAGACTCTATGGCTACACCTTC. Residues: CASSPWERLYGYTF.

The J gene is TRBJ1-2, the V gene TRBV19; D is possibly TRBD1 (5 bases). This CDR3 region has 16 residues. The V end was cut by 3 bases, the J end by 6 bases, with 20 bases between. Germline CDR1 reads LNHDA; CDR2 reads SQIVND (reference sequence). The CDR3 spells CASSMGVGSVYDGYTF. In DNA, the CDR3 is TGTGCCAGTAGTATGGGGGTCGGGTCGGTTTACGATGGCTACACCTTC.

The chain carries TRBV7-8 and TRBJ2-7; either TRBD1 or TRBD2 may supply D (5 bases each). The CDR3 has 15 residues. Germline V gene lookup returns CDR1 SGHVS and CDR2 FQNEAQ. V lost 5 bases to trimming and J lost 0 bases, with 14 bases between them. The CDR3 protein is CASSPRRGTSYEQYF. CDR3 in DNA: TGTGCCAGCAGCCCAAGACGGGGCACCTCCTACGAGCAGTACTTC.

This rearrangement joins TRBV6-2 or TRBV6-3 to TRBJ1-2; 8 bases match TRBD1. The V gene end was trimmed by 5 bases and the J gene end by 7 bases; junction bases not matched to a gene: 9. The CDR3 has 14 residues. CDR1 is MNHEY, CDR2 SVGEGT, per germline. The CDR3 loop is CASSLQGARGGYTF. CDR3 in DNA: TGTGCCAGCAGTCTCCAGGGGGCTAGGGGTGGCTACACCTTC.